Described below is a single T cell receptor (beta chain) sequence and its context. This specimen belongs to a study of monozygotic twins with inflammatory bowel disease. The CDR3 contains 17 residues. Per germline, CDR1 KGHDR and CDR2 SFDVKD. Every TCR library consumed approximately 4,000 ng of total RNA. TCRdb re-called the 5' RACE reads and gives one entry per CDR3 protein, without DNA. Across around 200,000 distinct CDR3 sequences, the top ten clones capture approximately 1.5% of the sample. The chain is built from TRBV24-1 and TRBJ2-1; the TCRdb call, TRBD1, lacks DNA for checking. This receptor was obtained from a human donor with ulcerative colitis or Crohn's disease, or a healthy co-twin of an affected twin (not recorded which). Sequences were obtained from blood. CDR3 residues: CATSDFTRGGVYNEQFF.